This TCR beta chain derives from a study of cytomegalovirus exposure and HLA in healthy donors (dated by TCRdb to the late 2010s). General notes on the study: In an earlier analysis of 587 of the donors, 276 Gb of sequence data and 100 million or so unique TCR beta sequences from 180 million or so T cells were reported. An early release covering more than 500 HLA-typed donors comprised approximately 290 gigabases of sequencing data and some 79 million unique TCR sequences. Of the roughly 430 genotyped donors, roughly 85% fell in the genetic ancestry cluster associated with self-reported Caucasian donors. The study was designed to test whether signatures of past pathogen exposure could be identified by cataloging public T cell receptors. The study used immunosequencing to profile the T cell repertoires of more than 650 subjects and linked those repertoires to cytomegalovirus serostatus. A separate validation cohort of 90 to 150 different subjects was used in addition to the roughly 670-subject first cohort. High-throughput TCR immunosequencing, statistical association of individual TCRs with disease status, and machine learning were combined to predict cytomegalovirus infection status. To study patterns of TCR occurrence, a later analysis re-analyzed previously published TCR beta repertoires from several hundred donors and added high-resolution HLA genotyping. Rather than drawing on any new phenotypic data, the later analysis identified candidate immune exposures from TCR beta sequences and the way those sequences occurred across donors. An earlier analysis of approximately 630 of the donors applied high-throughput TCR beta sequencing to assess whether each TCR beta V gene segment acted as functional or pseudogenic. Alongside the repertoire data, information on donor age, sex, ethnicity and CMV serostatus was compiled. In a later genetic analysis, genome-wide SNP genotypes for about 55% of the 666 donors were used, and that subset was treated as a discovery cohort. Every repertoire in the discovery cohort had been generated on one and the same sequencing platform. HLA typing included class I and class II loci at four-digit resolution. Typing coverage varied by locus: roughly 629-640 donors for A, B, C, DRB1 and DQB1; some 520 for DQA1; around 570 for DPA1; around 490 for DPB1. Four to six DR-DQ haplotypes were handled as single units for association and clustering, since linkage in the cohort was strong. On average, about 240,000 unique TCR beta nucleotide sequences were sequenced per donor among 398 genotyped donors of the cohort, with approximately 18% of those sequences being non-productive.

CDR1 and CDR2, looked up from the germline V gene, are SGHAT and FQNNGV. The CDR3, from cysteine to phenylalanine, totals 14 residues. CDR3 DNA only is kept here, 42 bases in frame from base 1. The trim is 1 base for V and 0 bases for J, with a gap of 7 bases between the germline ends. Results and caveats for the whole study, not just this receptor: A later analysis associated about 17,000 TCR beta sequences with specific HLA alleles at a false discovery rate of 0.05. Presence/absence analyses assumed roughly uniform sequencing depth across donors, an assumption that may not hold. Correlated functional status among segregating V segments might reflect linkage disequilibrium, but an unknown experimental factor could not be ruled out. In a later analysis, the rate of TCR association differed among HLA loci, with DRB1 alleles having the most associated TCRs and HLA-C alleles having the fewest. A further reported finding was that TCR beta sequences accurately predicted the HLA-A and HLA-B alleles for most subjects in the first cohort. The classifier was reported to diagnose cytomegalovirus status with high specificity and sensitivity in both the original and validation cohorts. The only immune exposure information available for the cohort was CMV serostatus. Some IMGT-functional V segments, including TRBV6-2 and TRBV6-3, could not be told apart with the 87-base-pair reads, so those segments were excluded. A later analysis found that HLA-associated TCR beta chains were more clonally expanded and had lower generation probabilities than equally common non-associated chains. Most TCR sequences were observed very rarely across donors, whereas some public TCRs were present in many individuals. In an earlier analysis of approximately 600 of the donors, most TCR beta V segments were observed in productive rearrangements about 90% or about 30% of the time, broadly matching IMGT annotations. In vitro tests confirmed that a few of the cytomegalovirus-associated TCR beta chains recognize cytomegalovirus antigens. Because counts were too low, fewer than 20 rarely observed V segments, including chromosome 9 orphons, were excluded from the earlier analysis of several hundred of the donors. This cohort had only TCR beta chains sequenced, and the lack of alpha or paired-chain data limited which features could be detected. Most CMV-associated TCR beta chains appeared to be HLA-restricted in a later analysis, and the HLA associations seemed to be driven largely by CMV exposure. The sequencing pipeline was judged likely to have produced a cluster of highly shared sequence variants as a technical artifact. A later genetic analysis associated a missense DCLRE1C variant with V-gene and J-gene trimming of TCR beta chains, and an independent cohort replicated the association. In the study, around 160 TCR beta chains were listed as associated with cytomegalovirus. Because HLA typing was unavailable for some donors at each locus, only the typed subset was used in association tests. When HLA alleles, especially DR and DQ, strongly co-occurred, TCR associations were difficult to assign to individual alleles. According to the authors, the approach could potentially be generalized to other disease states and immunological phenotypes. According to a later genetic analysis, donors in an Asian-associated ancestry cluster had fewer N-insertions in productive TCRs than the approximately 700-donor mean. A later analysis reported that several top co-occurrence clusters appeared linked to parvovirus B19, influenza, CMV and Epstein-Barr virus.

The cohort comprised more than 550 healthy bone marrow donors. At the time of sampling, all cohort members were nominally healthy, though unrecorded immune exposures were likely present. The donor was CMV seronegative and belonged to the group of 380 or so seronegative cohort members. Every donor gave a peripheral blood sample, and the peripheral blood mononuclear cells from that sample were used for TCR beta sequencing. Genomic DNA extraction from the blood cell samples was performed with the Qiagen DNeasy Blood Extraction Kit. Libraries were prepared through the immunoSEQ multiplex PCR assay. The multiplex PCR relied on a mix of 60 forward primers for TCR Vbeta segments and 13 reverse primers for TCR Jbeta segments. The CDR3 region of rearranged TCR beta genes was amplified from genomic DNA by a multiplex PCR assay. The amplified TCR beta libraries were sequenced on the Illumina HiSeq System as 87-base-pair reads. Per the original workflow: Across the 666 repertoires, a later analysis counted 80 million or so unique TCR beta chains, 9.5 million to 12 million of which were shared by at least two donors. Raw reads were error-corrected and collapsed into unique sequences by a nearest-neighbor algorithm in which closely related sequences were merged to remove PCR and sequencing errors. V, D and J gene segments were assigned by aligning CDR3 sequences to IMGT reference sequences. For a sequence to be retained, at least a six-nucleotide match to both a V gene segment and a J gene segment was required. Rearrangements were called productive when the CDR3 lacked stop codons and stayed in frame with V and J; all others were non-productive. CDR3 was defined according to IMGT convention as the region running from the second conserved V-encoded cysteine to the conserved J-encoded phenylalanine. The earlier analysis of approximately 500 of the donors excluded sequences that lacked an unambiguous match to a single V gene segment. In an earlier analysis of approximately 550 of the donors, V segments were called functional above 56.7% productive rearrangements and were called segregating when the between-donor standard deviation exceeded 5%. A statistical classification framework was built to diagnose cytomegalovirus status from the catalog of TCR beta chain sequences. In a later analysis, V and J genes were assigned by comparing TCR nucleotide sequences against IMGT/GENE-DB human TR gene sequences. A later analysis assigned CDR3 sequences and most-parsimonious VDJ recombination scenarios with the TCRdist pipeline. A later analysis defined each TCR beta chain by its CDR3 amino acid sequence plus V-gene family, and excluded reads lacking a unique V-gene family. To address suspected cross-contamination and a sequencing artifact, a later analysis removed under 600 highly shared, low-generation-probability nucleotide sequences. In a later analysis, a clonal expansion index for each public chain was calculated from normalized within-repertoire ranks of inferred template counts. In a later analysis, generation probabilities were computed using a VDJ recombination model fitted to out-of-frame rearrangements, and the results were checked against IGoR. A later analysis scored TCR-TCR, TCR-HLA and TCR-CMV co-occurrence with hypergeometric tests, applying a repertoire-size bias correction to TCR pairs. To estimate false discovery rates, a later analysis permuted the HLA or CMV assignments 20 times. In a later analysis, co-occurring TCRs were grouped using DBSCAN, with TCRdist sequence similarity added in when clustering inside HLA-allele-positive subsets. Co-occurrence clustering excluded repertoires with fewer than 30,000 or more than 120,000 public chains, plus five with anomalous nucleotide sharing. Held by TCRdb, this immuneACCESS table contains in-frame sequences only and omits some clones. Under half of the omission traces to an unresolved V gene where checked; the cause of the rest is unknown. V and J calls plus clone size are reproduced from that table; the DNA served to infer D and trimming. The sample data list 100,000 to 150,000 clones, and around four fifths of these were observed just once. The leading ten clones occupy approximately 1.2% of the sample.

This clone occurred once. Its antigen is currently not known. No much larger clonotype is one base removed from it; base qualities were not supplied. Here the chain combines TRBV11-2 and TRBJ2-7; no D segment can be confidently identified. The sequence derives from a boy younger than 18 in good health and CMV-seronegative. The specimen sequenced was PBMCs. The DNA is as follows: TGTGCCAGCAGCTTAGGCCAGATCTCCTACGAGCAGTACTTC. Its protein product is CASSLGQISYEQYF.